What follows is one T cell receptor (beta chain) and its context. These data are taken from a study of T cells after somatic rescue of genetic block. Method: immunoSEQ multiplex PCR; TCRdb's copy keeps in-frame clones and lacks some. The sample holds about 68,000 clones, roughly 90% seen once. Germline CDR1 and CDR2: SGHKS and YYEKEE (reference sequence). The CDR3 is 16 amino acids. Trimming removed 4 bases at V and 0 bases at J, with 11 bases between. The rearrangement uses TRBV5-5 and TRBJ2-6, with D possibly TRBD1 on 5 matching bases. The sequence came from a man aged 35-49 years. Material for sequencing was peripheral blood mononuclear cells (PBMCs). The CDR3 reads CASSLQGLSGANVLTF. CDR3 nucleotide sequence: TGTGCCAGCAGCCTCCAGGGTCTCTCTGGGGCCAACGTCCTGACTTTC. Looking up the rest from reference TRBV5-5 and TRBJ2-6 gives the full variable domain: DAGVTQSPTHLIKTRGQQVTLRCSPISGHKSVSWYQQVLGQGPQFIFQYYEKEERGRGNFPDRFSARQFPNYSSELNVNALLLGDSALYLCASSLQGLSGANVLTFGAGSRLTVL.